This T cell receptor (beta chain) was captured by sequencing in a study of vaccination effects on CD4 cells after COVID-19. The overall study: Antigen-specific CD4+ T cells were expanded with viral peptide pools in the ViraFEST assay before sequencing. Each culture well received under 2.5 million PBMC. These cells were then cultured in IMDM with approximately 10 IU/ml IL-2 and 8.5 to 10 ug/ml peptides.

Culturing for ten to eleven days preceded CD4+ T cell isolation. As their vaccination, participants received two doses of either BNT162b2 or mRNA-1273. IL-2 medium was substituted for half the medium on days 3 and 7. Remarks on this clone: Its antigen remains unidentified.

Only in-frame clones appear in the TCRdb table, and some are missing; sequencing was by immunoSEQ multiplex PCR. The sample consists of 25,000 to 35,000 clones, 74% of them appearing once. The input for sequencing was CD4+ T cells from PBMCs cultured without peptide, taken after COVID-19 vaccination. This clonotype originated in a human donor who received a COVID-19 vaccine.

This chain's CDR3 is CASSADRGFGELFF. In DNA form, the CDR3 reads TGTGCCAGTAGTGCGGACAGGGGTTTCGGGGAGCTGTTTTTT. This chain joins TRBV19 and TRBJ2-2; TRBD1 matches at 9 bases. This CDR3 spans 14 amino acids. With 5 bases clipped from V and 7 bases from J, the junction kept 5 bases outside the gene matches. Germline values: CDR1 LNHDA, CDR2 SQIVND (reference sequence).